A single sample gave rise to the 22 T cell receptor beta chains below, sequenced in a study of regulatory T cells in long-lasting Graves disease. TCR beta libraries were built with iRepertoire HTBI primers and Arm-PCR of CDR3 regions. MiXCR, applied by TCRdb to the multiplex PCR reads, yields one record per CDR3 protein. This sample carries more than 400,000 distinct CDR3 sequences, less than 20% of them seen once, and the ten largest clones take roughly a tenth. Time point in this sample: newly diagnosed GD, antithyroid drugs for less than 3 months. From RNA extracted from PBMCs, the TCR library was made. These data were likewise used in another study, on T cells in Graves' hyperthyroidism and ophthalmopathy.

The sequencing used peripheral blood mononuclear cells (PBMCs), collected at new diagnosis, from a patient treated with antithyroid drugs. The receptors were gathered from a woman aged 25 to 45 with Graves disease.

This clonotype was counted at least ten times. The gene calls are TRBV7-2 and TRBJ2-1; D gene unclear. CDR3 length: 12 amino acids. V shed 1 base and J shed 7 bases, with 5 bases lying between them. Germline CDR1 SGHTA, CDR2 FQGNSA. DNA of the CDR3: TGTGCCAGCAGCTTAGATAAGAATGAGCAGTTCTTC. This gives the protein CASSLDKNEQFF.

This clonotype occurred many times. This CDR3 is CASKPGLAEQETQYF. The CDR3 coding sequence is TGTGCCTCAAAACCGGGACTAGCGGAACAAGAGACCCAGTACTTC. This chain joins TRBV30 and TRBJ2-5; 11 bases are shared with TRBD2. V lost 7 bases and J lost 2; bases outside the gene matches: 9. The CDR3 has 15 amino acids. Germline CDR1 is GTSNPN and CDR2 is SVGIG (reference sequence).

This clonotype was found a few times. The chain is built from TRBV7-9 and TRBJ2-2; 11 bases align to TRBD2. V lost 9 bases, J lost 4 bases, and 4 bases stayed unmatched. The CDR3 totals 14 residues. From germline, CDR1 is SEHNR and CDR2 FQNEAQ (reference sequence). CDR3 region: CASLAGGGTGELFF. DNA of the CDR3: TGTGCCAGTCTAGCGGGAGGAGGCACCGGGGAGCTGTTTTTT.

This clonotype was seen many times. This chain links TRBV7-8 with TRBJ1-2; 9 nucleotides line up with TRBD1. Germline V lookup: CDR1 SGHVS, CDR2 FQNEAQ. The V gene end was trimmed by 1 base and the J gene end by 4 bases; junction bases not matched to a gene: 7. The length of the CDR3 is 16 residues. In DNA form, the CDR3 reads TGTGCCAGCAGCTTAGGGGGGGGACAGGGCAGCTATGGCTACACCTTC. Translated: CASSLGGGQGSYGYTF.

In this sample, this clonotype turned up a few times. The CDR3, as DNA: TGTGCCAGCACTCGCAGGGGGATCTGGGGTACGGGTAATCAGCCCCAGCATTTT. It translates to CASTRRGIWGTGNQPQHF. This chain links TRBV12-3 or TRBV12-4 with TRBJ1-5, with 7 bases matching TRBD1. The CDR3 is 18 amino acids. V lost 7 bases to trimming and J lost 4 bases; unmatched junction nucleotides: 19.

This clonotype occurred many times. The chain is built from TRBV30 and TRBJ2-7; 7 bases line up with TRBD2. V dropped 2 bases and J dropped 2; count of bases not matched to a gene: 3. The CDR3 runs to 13 residues. Germline-derived CDR1 and CDR2 are GTSNPN and SVGIG (reference sequence). The CDR3 region is CAWSSGDTYEQYF. Here the CDR3 DNA reads TGTGCCTGGAGTAGCGGGGATACCTACGAGCAGTACTTC.

Sample share makes this clonotype medium-sized. The chain carries TRBV24-1 and TRBJ2-1; 7 bases map to TRBD1. Germline-derived CDR1 and CDR2 are KGHDR and SFDVKD. With V trimmed by 10 bases and J by 8 bases, 10 bases remained unmatched. The CDR3 is made up of 13 amino acids. CDR3 loop: CATRTGGGDEQFF. The DNA of the CDR3 is TGTGCCACGCGGACAGGTGGAGGCGATGAGCAGTTCTTC.

The table lists this clonotype with many counts. This sequence joins TRBV18 and TRBJ2-7; D remains unclear. The CDR3 runs to 11 residues. V lost 3 bases and J lost 6, with 6 bases in between. CDR1 and CDR2 (germline): KGHSH, LQKENI. The CDR3 region has the DNA TGTGCCAGCTCACCGGGAAGCGAGCAGTACTTC. The encoded protein is CASSPGSEQYF.

This clonotype was detected once. This may be a read error: a much more frequent sequence differs by one nucleotide. This chain links TRBV27 with TRBJ2-7; D call uncertain. V was pared by 11 bases and J by 0 bases, with 14 bases between. The V gene's germline CDR1 is MNHEY and CDR2 SMNVEV (reference sequence). The CDR3 spans 13 residues. The CDR3 here is CAGRLDLSYEQYF. The CDR3 DNA reads TGTGCCGGCCGCCTGGACCTCTCCTACGAGCAGTACTTC.

This clonotype was detected a few times. V is TRBV29-1 and J is TRBJ2-5; the D call may be TRBD1 or TRBD2 (5 bases each). V was clipped by 2 bases and J by 5 bases, with 12 bases between them. Germline V gives CDR1 SQVTM, CDR2 ANQGSEA. CDR3 length: 13 amino acids. This chain's CDR3 is CSVESWGGETQYF. Written as DNA, the CDR3 is TGCAGCGTTGAATCATGGGGCGGGGAGACCCAGTACTTC.

Points on this clonotype: A much larger clone differs by one base, so this may be a read error. This chain joins TRBV6-1 and TRBJ2-3, with D perhaps matching TRBD2 (5 bases). The J call may be in error: the DNA end matches TRBJ2-7 better. The CDR3 runs 11 residues. CDR1 and CDR2 from the germline V gene are MNHNS and SASEGT. The DNA of the CDR3 is TGTGCCACCAGGACTTTCAATGAGCAGTACTTC. Residues: CATRTFNEQYF.

This clonotype was seen ten or more times. The CDR3, as DNA: TGCGCCAGCAAGCCTCGACAGGACTACAATGAGCAGTTCTTC. It specifies CASKPRQDYNEQFF. This rearrangement joins TRBV5-1 to TRBJ2-1; the D gene is possibly TRBD1 (6 bases). Germline-derived CDR1 and CDR2 are SGHRS and YFSETQ. The length of the CDR3 is 14 residues. Trimming removed 6 bases at V and 3 bases at J, with 13 bases between.

This clonotype was counted at least ten times. The J gene is TRBJ2-5, the V gene TRBV7-2, with no clear D. CDR1 is SGHTA, CDR2 FQGNSA, per germline. Trimming took off 7 bases at V and 6 bases at J, with 15 bases between the two ends. The CDR3 is made up of 13 amino acids. The CDR3 loop is CASTHRVEKTQYF. CDR3 bases: TGTGCCAGCACCCACCGAGTGGAGAAGACCCAGTACTTC. Using reference TRBV7-2 and TRBJ2-5 for the parts outside the CDR3, the full variable domain is GAGVSQSPSNKVTEKGKDVELRCDPISGHTALYWYRQSLGQGLEFLIYFQGNSAPDKSGLPSDRFSAERTGGSVSTLTIQRTQQEDSAVYLCASTHRVEKTQYFGPGTRLLVL.

This clonotype appeared many times. This chain uses TRBV6-1 with TRBJ2-2; tentatively, D is TRBD1 (6 bases). Between the trimmed V and J ends, which lost 6 bases and 5 bases, there was a span of 19 bases. Germline V lookup: CDR1 MNHNS, CDR2 SASEGT. This CDR3 is 16 amino acids long. The CDR3 loop is CASSPGTLRRTGELFF. CDR3 DNA sequence: TGTGCCAGCAGCCCCGGGACATTACGGCGGACCGGGGAGCTGTTTTTT.

There are many counts of this clonotype. V and J are TRBV29-1 and TRBJ1-3; perhaps TRBD1 as D (5 bases). This CDR3 spans 14 amino acids. Trimming removed 4 bases from V and 0 bases from J, with 10 bases in between. Looked up from germline, CDR1 is SQVTM and CDR2 is ANQGSEA. The CDR3 is CSVGGASSGNTIYF. In nucleotides, the CDR3 is TGCAGCGTTGGCGGGGCAAGCTCTGGAAACACCATATATTTT.

With respect to this clonotype: This may stem from a read error, because a much larger clone lies one nucleotide away. The CDR3 reads CSARGGTSELYEQFF. The CDR3 nucleotides read TGCAGTGCTAGAGGAGGGACTAGCGAGCTATACGAGCAGTTCTTC. The J gene is TRBJ2-1, the V gene TRBV20-1, with TRBD2 identical over 10 bases. The germline CDR1 and CDR2 sequences are DFQATT and SNEGSKA (reference sequence). The CDR3 runs 15 residues. V lost 1 base to trimming and J lost 10 bases; unmatched junction nucleotides: 10.

This clonotype occurred many times. The V call is TRBV7-2, the J call TRBJ2-5; possible D gene TRBD2, 5 bases. The CDR3 length is 14 residues. Germline values: CDR1 SGHTA, CDR2 FQGNSA. Trimming took 2 bases from V and 1 from J, leaving 8 bases between them. The CDR3 spells CASSLSRGQETQYF. The CDR3 DNA is TGTGCCAGCAGCTTATCCCGGGGCCAAGAGACCCAGTACTTC.

This clonotype appeared many times. The CDR3 sequence is CASGPPGSETQYF. CDR3 DNA sequence: TGTGCTAGTGGTCCGCCCGGGAGCGAGACCCAGTACTTC. The V call is TRBV12-5, the J call TRBJ2-5; D is perhaps TRBD2 (6 bases). V was pared by 5 bases and J by 5 bases, with 12 bases between. The V gene's germline CDR1 is LGHNT and CDR2 FRNRAP. The CDR3 extends over 13 amino acids. Based on the CDR3 plus reference TRBV12-5 and TRBJ2-5, the full variable domain is DARVTQTPRHKVTEMGQEVTMRCQPILGHNTVFWYRQTMMQGLELLAYFRNRAPLDDSGMPKDRFSAEMPDATLATLKIQPSEPRDSAVYFCASGPPGSETQYFGPGTRLLVL.

Ten or more counts support this clonotype. The rearrangement links TRBV6-5 to TRBJ2-1; 8 nucleotides agree with TRBD2. CDR1 and CDR2 from the germline V gene are MNHEY and SVGAGI. Germline trimming cut 0 bases from V and 8 bases from J; bases unmatched to any gene: 3. This CDR3 comprises 14 residues. The CDR3 protein is CASSYSFGRDEQFF. In DNA, the CDR3 is TGTGCCAGCAGTTACTCGTTCGGGAGGGATGAGCAGTTCTTC.

This clonotype was counted a few times. The gene calls are TRBV7-9 and TRBJ2-5; a possible D gene is TRBD2 (5 bases). The germline gives CDR1 SEHNR, CDR2 FQNEAQ (reference sequence). The CDR3 totals 16 residues. Trimming shortened V by 7 bases and J by 0 bases, and 18 bases separated the two germline ends. The CDR3 region has the DNA TGTGCCAGCACCACCCGTGGGCGGGCCGACCAAGAGACCCAGTACTTC. Amino acid sequence: CASTTRGRADQETQYF.

This clonotype turned up a few times. The chain joins TRBV28 to TRBJ2-2, with 7 bases aligning to TRBD2. Trimming took 4 bases from V and 4 from J; bases not matched to a gene: 18. Per germline, CDR1 MDHEN and CDR2 SYDVKM. The CDR3 is 19 amino acids. CDR3 DNA: TGTGCCAGCAGTTCCAGGGACTACCTCATCGGGGTTTTCACCGGGGAGCTGTTTTTT. Protein product: CASSSRDYLIGVFTGELFF.

This clonotype has more than one count but fewer than ten. The chain has TRBV7-3 and TRBJ1-1; TRBD1 matches at 8 bases. The CDR3 loop spans 14 amino acids. V shed 3 bases, J shed 6 bases, and the junction held 6 bases outside the gene matches. Germline values: CDR1 SGHTA, CDR2 FQGTGA. CDR3 residues: CASSLTGVLSEAFF. Here the CDR3 DNA reads TGTGCCAGCAGCTTGACAGGGGTACTTTCTGAAGCTTTCTTT.